Following are 10 T cell receptor beta chains from one sample sequenced in a study of shared clonotypes between healthy human individuals. Sequencing used immunoSEQ multiplex PCR; TCRdb keeps in-frame clones, though not all of them. The sample contains a few million clones, more than 90% of which appear only once. The specimen sequenced was naive CD4+ T cells sorted from blood. Subset described: CD45RA+ positively selected. Receptors originate from a man aged 18 to 29 in good health.

The V and J genes are TRBV30 and TRBJ2-3; D not certain. V dropped 3 bases and J dropped 8 bases, with 12 bases sitting between them. The CDR3 sequence is 12 residues long. Germline V gives CDR1 GTSNPN, CDR2 SVGIG (reference sequence). The CDR3 region is CAWRGDWPTQYF. Here the CDR3 DNA reads TGTGCCTGGAGAGGCGACTGGCCTACGCAGTATTTT.

The V and J genes are TRBV6-1 and TRBJ1-1, with D maybe TRBD1 (6 bases). This CDR3 spans 14 amino acids. The V and J ends lost 6 bases and 6 bases respectively, with 17 bases between them. The germline gives CDR1 MNHNS, CDR2 SASEGT. The CDR3: CASSDNTGTAEAFF. As DNA, the CDR3 is TGTGCCAGCAGCGATAATACAGGGACCGCTGAAGCTTTCTTT.

The V gene is TRBV18, the J gene TRBJ2-3; D is unclear. Germline CDR1 and CDR2: KGHSH and LQKENI. There are 13 residues in the CDR3. V was pared by 6 bases and J by 1 base, with 8 bases between. The CDR3 DNA reads as TGTGCCAGCTCTTTTCCGGGCACAGATACGCAGTATTTT. Amino acids: CASSFPGTDTQYF. The variable domain in full, with the rest retrieved from reference TRBV18 and TRBJ2-3, is NAGVMQNPRHLVRRRGQEARLRCSPMKGHSHVYWYRQLPEEGLKFMVYLQKENIIDESGMPKERFSAEFPKEGPSILRIQQVVRGDSAAYFCASSFPGTDTQYFGPGTRLTVL.

The rearrangement joins TRBV5-1 to TRBJ2-5; tentatively, D is TRBD1 (6 bases). Trimming cost V 4 bases and J 3 bases, with 10 bases left between them. This CDR3 comprises 13 residues. Germline CDR1 reads SGHRS; CDR2 reads YFSETQ. This chain's CDR3 is CASSTQGKETQYF. For the CDR3, the DNA is TGCGCCAGCAGCACCCAGGGGAAAGAGACCCAGTACTTC.

This chain uses TRBV29-1 with TRBJ2-5; no definite D call. The CDR3 has 12 residues. The germline V gene encodes CDR1 SQVTM and CDR2 ANQGSEA. Trimming removed 7 bases from V and 1 base from J, with 10 bases in between. The CDR3: CSGGRVQETQYF. CDR3 bases: TGCAGCGGAGGACGGGTCCAAGAGACCCAGTACTTC. The whole variable domain, filled in from reference TRBV29-1 and TRBJ2-5, reads SAVISQKPSRDICQRGTSLTIQCQVDSQVTMMFWYRQQPGQSLTLIATANQGSEATYESGFVIDKFPISRPNLTFSTLTVSNMSPEDSSIYLCSGGRVQETQYFGPGTRLLVL.

This chain uses TRBV10-3 with TRBJ1-3; 7 bases align to TRBD1. The length of the CDR3 is 14 residues. V was clipped by 4 bases and J by 2 bases; unmatched bases: 2. The germline V gene has CDR1 ENHRY and CDR2 SYGVKD. DNA for the CDR3: TGTGCCATCAGTGTGACAGGGACTGGAAACACCATATATTTT. Protein sequence: CAISVTGTGNTIYF.

This chain connects TRBV6-5 to TRBJ2-5, with 9 bases lining up with TRBD1. TRBJ2-7 matches the DNA end more closely, so the J call is doubtful. The CDR3 has 15 residues. CDR1 is MNHEY, CDR2 SVGAGI, per germline. CDR3 coding DNA: TGTGCCAGCAGTTACTCCTCGGACAGGGGCAACGAGCAGTACTTC. Its protein product is CASSYSSDRGNEQYF.

Written as DNA, the CDR3 is TGTGCCAGCAGCTTAAGGACAGGGAGCACCGGGGAGCTGTTTTTT. Amino acids: CASSLRTGSTGELFF. The chain joins TRBV7-6 to TRBJ2-2; 8 bases are shared with TRBD1. The CDR3 is 15 residues long. With V trimmed by 2 bases and J by 4 bases, 3 bases remained unmatched. CDR1 and CDR2 (germline): SGHVS, FNYEAQ.

The V and J genes are TRBV28 and TRBJ2-5; the match to TRBD2 covers 8 bases. The CDR3 is 15 residues long. V gave up 2 bases and J gave up 5 bases; unmatched junction bases: 7. Germline V gene lookup returns CDR1 MDHEN and CDR2 SYDVKM. CDR3 sequence: CASSLRSGVRETQYF. DNA for the CDR3: TGTGCCAGCAGTTTACGTAGCGGGGTCAGGGAGACCCAGTACTTC.

This clone was seen more than once but under ten times. Additional DNA sequences in this sample encode the identical CDR3. The chain couples TRBV19 to TRBJ1-4; TRBD1 aligns across 8 bases. The germline CDR1 and CDR2 sequences are LNHDA and SQIVND (reference sequence). The CDR3 has 14 residues. J lost 3 bases, V lost 6 bases, and 3 bases had no gene match. Here the CDR3 reads CASRKQGANEKLFF. CDR3 in DNA: TGTGCCAGTAGAAAACAGGGGGCTAATGAAAAACTGTTTTTT. Looking up the rest from reference TRBV19 and TRBJ1-4 gives the full variable domain: DGGITQSPKYLFRKEGQNVTLSCEQNLNHDAMYWYRQDPGQGLRLIYYSQIVNDFQKGDIAEGYSVSREKKESFPLTVTSAQKNPTAFYLCASRKQGANEKLFFGSGTQLSVL.